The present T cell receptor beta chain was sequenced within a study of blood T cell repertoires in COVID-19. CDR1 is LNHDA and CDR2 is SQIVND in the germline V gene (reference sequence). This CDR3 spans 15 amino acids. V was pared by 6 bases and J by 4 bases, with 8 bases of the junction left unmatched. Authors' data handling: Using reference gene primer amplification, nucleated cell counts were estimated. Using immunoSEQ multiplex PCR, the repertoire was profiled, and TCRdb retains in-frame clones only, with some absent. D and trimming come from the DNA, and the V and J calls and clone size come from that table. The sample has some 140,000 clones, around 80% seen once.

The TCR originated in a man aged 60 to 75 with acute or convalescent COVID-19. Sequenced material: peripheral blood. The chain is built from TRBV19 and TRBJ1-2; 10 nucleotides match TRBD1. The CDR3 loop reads CASRTTGGEGYGYTF. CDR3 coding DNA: TGTGCCAGTAGAACGACAGGGGGCGAGGGCTATGGCTACACCTTC.